This is a list of T cell receptor beta chains from one sample in a study of T cell repertoires in aging, cancer and after chemotherapy. Via MiXCR, TCRdb re-called the multiplex PCR reads, giving one row per CDR3 protein. The sample lists thousands of distinct CDR3 sequences; around two fifths were seen once. Sequenced input: blood. These receptors all stem from a human donor in good health. Both conserved end residues are part of each CDR3. The order of the fields is CDR3 protein, CDR3 DNA, J gene, D gene, clone size, V gene. D genes are given only for firm matches. Only some rows state a clone size, as once, few, many or a class for expanded clones.

CDR3: CAISGTVAGEQFF
DNA: TGTGCCATCAGTGGGACCGTGGCGGGTGAGCAGTTCTTC
J: TRBJ2-1
D: NA
size: once
V: TRBV6-5

CDR3: CASSSPYEQYF
DNA: TGTGCCAGCTCCTCCCCCTACGAGCAGTACTTC
J: TRBJ2-7
D: NA
size: few
V: TRBV6-5

CDR3: CASRLLAGSYNEQFF
DNA: TGTGCCAGCAGACTTCTAGCGGGCTCCTACAATGAGCAGTTCTTC
J: TRBJ2-1
D: TRBD2
size: few
V: TRBV5-6

CDR3: CASTHVTASNQPQHF
DNA: TGTGCCAGCACCCATGTGACAGCCAGCAATCAGCCCCAGCATTTT
J: TRBJ1-5
D: NA
size: NA
V: TRBV28

CDR3: CSVRAGSYNEQFF
DNA: TGCAGCGTTAGAGCGGGCTCCTACAATGAGCAGTTCTTC
J: TRBJ2-1
D: NA
size: NA
V: TRBV29-1

CDR3: CASSFQRGHTDTQYF
DNA: TGTGCCAGCAGTTTTCAGAGGGGGCACACAGATACGCAGTATTTT
J: TRBJ2-3
D: TRBD1
size: NA
V: TRBV27

CDR3: CASSYRRTGYTF
DNA: TGTGCCAGCAGTTACCGGCGGACCGGCTACACCTTC
J: TRBJ1-2
D: NA
size: few
V: TRBV5-6

CDR3: CASSVGGRPNNEQFF
DNA: TGTGCCAGTAGCGTAGGGGGCCGACCCAACAATGAGCAGTTCTTC
J: TRBJ2-1
D: TRBD1
size: few
V: TRBV19

CDR3: CASSEAGGTGELFF
DNA: TGTGCCAGCAGTGAGGCAGGGGGCACCGGGGAGCTGTTTTTT
J: TRBJ2-2
D: TRBD1
size: NA
V: TRBV7-2

CDR3: CASSRGIAKNIQYF
DNA: TGTGCCAGCAGCCGCGGGATAGCCAAAAACATTCAGTACTTC
J: TRBJ2-4
D: NA
size: NA
V: TRBV6-2/TRBV6-3

CDR3: CASRSQGGERTEAFF
DNA: TGTGCCAGTAGAAGCCAAGGGGGCGAGAGGACTGAAGCTTTCTTT
J: TRBJ1-1
D: TRBD1
size: NA
V: TRBV19

CDR3: CASSDPYSSGTYGYTF
DNA: TGTGCCAGCTCGGACCCATACTCCTCCGGGACCTATGGCTACACCTTC
J: TRBJ1-2
D: NA
size: NA
V: TRBV19

CDR3: CASIPAGGPSDTQYF
DNA: TGTGCCAGCATCCCAGCGGGGGGGCCATCAGATACGCAGTATTTT
J: TRBJ2-3
D: TRBD2
size: NA
V: TRBV6-1

CDR3: CASSDWWRPQHF
DNA: TGTGCCAGCAGTGATTGGTGGCGGCCCCAGCATTTT
J: TRBJ1-5
D: NA
size: NA
V: TRBV6-1

CDR3: CASMNAGPPDEQFF
DNA: TGTGCCAGCATGAACGCGGGGCCTCCGGATGAGCAGTTCTTC
J: TRBJ2-1
D: NA
size: few
V: TRBV6-1

CDR3: CASSLALSRDSYEQYF
DNA: TGTGCCAGCAGCTTGGCCCTCTCCAGGGACTCCTACGAGCAGTACTTC
J: TRBJ2-7
D: NA
size: NA
V: TRBV5-6

CDR3: CASSPNPGNEQFF
DNA: TGTGCCAGCAGCCCGAACCCTGGGAATGAGCAGTTCTTC
J: TRBJ2-1
D: NA
size: few
V: TRBV7-6

CDR3: CASSLKAGRGTEAFF
DNA: TGTGCCAGCAGTTTAAAGGCAGGGAGGGGCACTGAAGCTTTCTTT
J: TRBJ1-1
D: NA
size: NA
V: TRBV12-3/TRBV12-4

CDR3: CASSYSVGENTEAFF
DNA: TGTGCCAGCAGTTACTCGGTTGGAGAAAACACTGAAGCTTTCTTT
J: TRBJ1-1
D: NA
size: NA
V: TRBV6-5

CDR3: CASSPDSDTQYF
DNA: TGTGCCAGCTCACCCGACTCGGATACGCAGTATTTT
J: TRBJ2-3
D: NA
size: few
V: TRBV18

CDR3: CSVGRGGETQYF
DNA: TGCAGCGTAGGACGGGGGGGGGAGACCCAGTACTTC
J: TRBJ2-5
D: TRBD2
size: medium-sized
V: TRBV29-1

CDR3: CASTGISTGYTF
DNA: TGTGCCAGTACCGGTATCAGCACTGGCTACACCTTC
J: TRBJ1-2
D: NA
size: NA
V: TRBV19

CDR3: CASSSRRGEGYNEQFF
DNA: TGTGCCAGCTCATCACGTAGGGGAGAGGGCTACAATGAGCAGTTCTTC
J: TRBJ2-1
D: NA
size: NA
V: TRBV18

CDR3: CASRELAGGYNEQFF
DNA: TGTGCCAGCAGAGAGCTAGCGGGGGGGTACAATGAGCAGTTCTTC
J: TRBJ2-1
D: TRBD2
size: few
V: TRBV6-5

CDR3: CASSLTPWEGSYEQYF
DNA: TGTGCCAGCAGTTTAACGCCATGGGAGGGGTCCTACGAGCAGTACTTC
J: TRBJ2-7
D: TRBD2
size: NA
V: TRBV27

CDR3: CASSLRTGDTGELFF
DNA: TGTGCCAGCTCACTCCGGACAGGAGACACCGGGGAGCTGTTTTTT
J: TRBJ2-2
D: TRBD1
size: few
V: TRBV18

CDR3: CASSSLAGGPRETQYF
DNA: TGTGCCAGCAGCTCACTAGCGGGGGGGCCCCGGGAGACCCAGTACTTC
J: TRBJ2-5
D: TRBD2
size: few
V: TRBV7-6

CDR3: CSVEETGQDYGELFF
DNA: TGCAGCGTTGAAGAGACCGGACAGGATTACGGGGAGCTGTTTTTT
J: TRBJ2-2
D: TRBD1
size: medium-sized
V: TRBV29-1

CDR3: CASSFGGLRSSYEQYF
DNA: TGTGCCAGCAGTTTCGGCGGGCTTAGGAGCTCCTACGAGCAGTACTTC
J: TRBJ2-7
D: NA
size: few
V: TRBV27

CDR3: CASSQRGSTDTQYF
DNA: TGTGCCAGCAGTCAGCGGGGGAGCACAGATACGCAGTATTTT
J: TRBJ2-3
D: TRBD2
size: NA
V: TRBV6-4

CDR3: CASSVSGQVRQPQHF
DNA: TGTGCCAGCAGCGTATCGGGACAGGTACGTCAGCCCCAGCATTTT
J: TRBJ1-5
D: TRBD1
size: NA
V: TRBV5-6

CDR3: CSAFRGGRHEQFF
DNA: TGCAGTGCTTTTAGGGGGGGCCGCCATGAGCAGTTCTTC
J: TRBJ2-1
D: NA
size: NA
V: TRBV20-1

CDR3: CASRDRLTDTQYF
DNA: TGTGCCAGCAGGGACAGGCTCACAGATACGCAGTATTTT
J: TRBJ2-3
D: TRBD1
size: NA
V: TRBV6-6

CDR3: CASSLDRNQPQHF
DNA: TGTGCCAGCAGCCTGGACAGAAATCAGCCCCAGCATTTT
J: TRBJ1-5
D: NA
size: NA
V: TRBV6-5

CDR3: CSATIAGGQRNEQFF
DNA: TGCAGTGCTACTATAGCGGGGGGGCAAAGAAATGAGCAGTTCTTC
J: TRBJ2-1
D: TRBD2
size: once
V: TRBV20-1

CDR3: CASSIPTDWSEKLFF
DNA: TGTGCCAGTAGTATCCCGACAGACTGGAGTGAAAAACTGTTTTTT
J: TRBJ1-4
D: NA
size: few
V: TRBV19

CDR3: CASSLAGTQYF
DNA: TGTGCCAGCAGCTTAGCGGGGACCCAGTACTTC
J: TRBJ2-5
D: NA
size: NA
V: TRBV7-6

CDR3: CASASLKGASLREQYF
DNA: TGTGCCAGCGCAAGTTTAAAAGGGGCTTCCCTACGGGAGCAGTACTTC
J: TRBJ2-7
D: NA
size: few
V: TRBV12-3/TRBV12-4

CDR3: CASSYSADYEQYF
DNA: TGTGCCAGCAGTTACTCTGCAGACTACGAGCAGTACTTC
J: TRBJ2-7
D: NA
size: NA
V: TRBV6-5

CDR3: CASSNQGTYEQYF
DNA: TGTGCCAGCAGCAATCAGGGTACCTACGAGCAGTACTTC
J: TRBJ2-7
D: NA
size: few
V: TRBV5-4

CDR3: CASSYSTGTMETQYF
DNA: TGTGCCAGCAGTTACTCGACCGGGACAATGGAGACCCAGTACTTC
J: TRBJ2-5
D: NA
size: NA
V: TRBV6-5

CDR3: CASSPLDRGETQYF
DNA: TGTGCCAGCTCACCACTCGACAGGGGGGAGACCCAGTACTTC
J: TRBJ2-5
D: TRBD1
size: NA
V: TRBV18

CDR3: CASSLGRDYEQYF
DNA: TGTGCCAGCAGTTTAGGGAGGGACTACGAGCAGTACTTC
J: TRBJ2-7
D: TRBD2
size: few
V: TRBV27

CDR3: CASSRSGNTEAFF
DNA: TGTGCCAGCAGTCGAAGCGGTAACACTGAAGCTTTCTTT
J: TRBJ1-1
D: NA
size: few
V: TRBV6-2/TRBV6-3

CDR3: CASSYLASYEQYF
DNA: TGTGCCAGCAGTTACTTGGCGAGTTACGAGCAGTACTTC
J: TRBJ2-7
D: NA
size: few
V: TRBV6-2/TRBV6-3

CDR3: CASSLQYGDQPQHF
DNA: TGTGCCAGCAGCTTACAGTACGGAGATCAGCCCCAGCATTTT
J: TRBJ1-5
D: NA
size: few
V: TRBV6-5

CDR3: CASSEVPSGGKETQYF
DNA: TGTGCCAGCAGTGAGGTCCCTAGCGGGGGGAAAGAGACCCAGTACTTC
J: TRBJ2-5
D: TRBD2
size: NA
V: TRBV6-1

CDR3: CAWGDRGNYGYTF
DNA: TGTGCCTGGGGGGACAGGGGTAACTATGGCTACACCTTC
J: TRBJ1-2
D: TRBD1
size: NA
V: TRBV30

CDR3: CASNPPRDTEYNSPLHF
DNA: TGTGCCAGTAACCCCCCCCGGGACACGGAGTATAATTCACCCCTCCACTTT
J: TRBJ1-6
D: NA
size: NA
V: TRBV6-2/TRBV6-3

CDR3: CASSPGGSSYNEQFF
DNA: TGTGCCAGCAGTCCAGGGGGGAGCTCCTACAATGAGCAGTTCTTC
J: TRBJ2-1
D: NA
size: NA
V: TRBV6-6